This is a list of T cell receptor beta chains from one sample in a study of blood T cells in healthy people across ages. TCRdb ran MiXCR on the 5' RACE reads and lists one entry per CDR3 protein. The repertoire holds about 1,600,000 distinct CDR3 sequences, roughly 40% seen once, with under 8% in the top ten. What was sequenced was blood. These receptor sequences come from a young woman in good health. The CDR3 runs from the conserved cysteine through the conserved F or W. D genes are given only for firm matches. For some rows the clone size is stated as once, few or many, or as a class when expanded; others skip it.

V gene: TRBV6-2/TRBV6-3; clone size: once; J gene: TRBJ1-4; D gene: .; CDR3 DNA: TGTGCCAGCAGTTACACAGGTGGCGAAAAACTGTTTTTT; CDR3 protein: CASSYTGGEKLFF
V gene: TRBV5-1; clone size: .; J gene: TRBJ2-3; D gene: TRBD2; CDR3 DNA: TGCGCCAGCAGGGTGATAGCGGGGTTGGACACAGGTACGCAGTATTTT; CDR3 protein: CASRVIAGLDTGTQYF
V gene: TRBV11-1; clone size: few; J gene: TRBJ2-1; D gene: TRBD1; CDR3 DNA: TGTGCCAGCAGCGACTGGGGACAGGGGATTAGCAATGAGCAGTTCTTC; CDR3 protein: CASSDWGQGISNEQFF
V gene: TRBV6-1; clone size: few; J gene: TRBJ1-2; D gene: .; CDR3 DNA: TGTGCCAGCACCCCATTCGGTGGGCGGCCGGTTAACTATGGCTACACCTTC; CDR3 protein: CASTPFGGRPVNYGYTF
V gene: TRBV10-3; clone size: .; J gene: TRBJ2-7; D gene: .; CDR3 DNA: TGTGCCATCAGTGAGTCGCACTACTACGAGCAGTACTTC; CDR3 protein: CAISESHYYEQYF
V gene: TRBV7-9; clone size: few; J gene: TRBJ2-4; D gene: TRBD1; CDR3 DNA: TGTGCCAGCAGCTTAGAATCTAGGACAGGGAGGACGAGAGTGCAGTACTTC; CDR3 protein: CASSLESRTGRTRVQYF
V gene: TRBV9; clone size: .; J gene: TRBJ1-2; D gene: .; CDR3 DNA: TGTGCCAGCAGCGTAGACCCAGGGGCCTACTATGGCTACACCTTC; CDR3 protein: CASSVDPGAYYGYTF
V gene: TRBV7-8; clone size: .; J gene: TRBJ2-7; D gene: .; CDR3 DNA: TGTGCCAGCAGCTCCCGACACGGCTCGGCGTGGGAGCAGTACTTC; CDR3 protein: CASSSRHGSAWEQYF
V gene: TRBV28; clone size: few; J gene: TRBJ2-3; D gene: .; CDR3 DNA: TGTGCCAGCAGTTTACAGGGGAATACGCAGTATTTT; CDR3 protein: CASSLQGNTQYF
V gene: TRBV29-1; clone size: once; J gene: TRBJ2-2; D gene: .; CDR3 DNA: TGCAGCGTTGAAGGTTTTACAGGGCGCGGGGAGCTGTTTTTT; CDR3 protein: CSVEGFTGRGELFF
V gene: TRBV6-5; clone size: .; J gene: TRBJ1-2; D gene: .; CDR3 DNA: TGTGCCAGCAGTTACTCGTGGGGGTTAAGGGGCTACACCTTC; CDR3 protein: CASSYSWGLRGYTF
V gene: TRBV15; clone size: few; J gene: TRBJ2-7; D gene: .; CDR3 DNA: TGTGCCAGCCATCCCAGGGTTCCCTACGAGCAGTACTTC; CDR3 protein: CASHPRVPYEQYF
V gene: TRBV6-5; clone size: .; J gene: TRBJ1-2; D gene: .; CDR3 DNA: TGTGCCAGCAGCTCTAGGGGTACGGATGGCTACACCTTC; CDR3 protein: CASSSRGTDGYTF
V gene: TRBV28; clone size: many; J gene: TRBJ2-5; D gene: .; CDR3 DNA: TGTGCCAGCAGTTATGAGACCCAGTACTTC; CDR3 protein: CASSYETQYF
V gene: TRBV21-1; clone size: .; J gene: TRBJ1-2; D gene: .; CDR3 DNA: TGTGCCAGCAGCAAAGCCGGGACAGGGGACTATGGCTACACCTTC; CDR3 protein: CASSKAGTGDYGYTF
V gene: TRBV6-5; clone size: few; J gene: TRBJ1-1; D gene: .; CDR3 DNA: TGTGCCAGCATAAGTGACCCTTTGAACACTGAAGCTTTCTTT; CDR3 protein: CASISDPLNTEAFF
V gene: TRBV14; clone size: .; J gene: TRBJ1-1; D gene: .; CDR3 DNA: TGTGCCAGCAGCCAAGGGGGGAAAATTGTGGGCGGCGAAGCTTTCTTT; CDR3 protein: CASSQGGKIVGGEAFF
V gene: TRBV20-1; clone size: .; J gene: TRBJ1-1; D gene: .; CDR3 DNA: TGCAGTGCTAGTGCGTTGATGAACACTGAAGCTTTCTTT; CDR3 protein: CSASALMNTEAFF
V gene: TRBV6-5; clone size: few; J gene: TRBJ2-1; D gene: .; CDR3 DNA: TGTGCCAGCAGTTACTCAAGTCAGCAGTTCTTC; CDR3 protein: CASSYSSQQFF
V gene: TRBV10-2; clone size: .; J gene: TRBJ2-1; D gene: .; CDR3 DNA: TGCGCCAGCAGTGAAAACGGGCGCTTCACCTACAATGAGCAGTTCTTC; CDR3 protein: CASSENGRFTYNEQFF
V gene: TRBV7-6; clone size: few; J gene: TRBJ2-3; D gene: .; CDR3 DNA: TGTGCCAGCAGCCCCAATCCGGCCAACACAGATACGCAGTATTTT; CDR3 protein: CASSPNPANTDTQYF
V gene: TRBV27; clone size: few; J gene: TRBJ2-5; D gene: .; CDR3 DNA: TGTGCCAGCAGATCGGGGGGCTCAGGGGGCAATGAGCAGTACTTC; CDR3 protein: CASRSGGSGGNEQYF
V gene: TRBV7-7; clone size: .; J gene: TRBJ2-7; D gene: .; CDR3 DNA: TGTGCTAGCAGCTTATCAAGGGCCGCCTACAATGAGCAGTACTTC; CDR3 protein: CASSLSRAAYNEQYF
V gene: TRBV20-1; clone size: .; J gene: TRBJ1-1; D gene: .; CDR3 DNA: TGCAGTGCCGTTCCGTTGGGCACTGAAGCTTTCTTT; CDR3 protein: CSAVPLGTEAFF
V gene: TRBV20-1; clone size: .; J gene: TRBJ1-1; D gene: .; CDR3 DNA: TGCAGGGCTATAGGACTGTCGAGCTTCACTGAAGCTTTCTTT; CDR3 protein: CRAIGLSSFTEAFF
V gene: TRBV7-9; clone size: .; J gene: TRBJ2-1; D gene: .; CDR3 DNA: TGTGCCAGCAGCTTAGATGGTAGCGACTACAATGAGCAGTTCTTC; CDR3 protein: CASSLDGSDYNEQFF
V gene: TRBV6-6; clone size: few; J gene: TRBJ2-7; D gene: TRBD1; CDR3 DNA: TGTGCCAGCAGTTACCCCGGGACAGGGAACTCCGAGCAGTACTTC; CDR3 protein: CASSYPGTGNSEQYF
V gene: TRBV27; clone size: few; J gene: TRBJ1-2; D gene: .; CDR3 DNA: TGTGCCAGCAGCCCAATAGGGTCGGGGATACATTTTGGCTACACCTTC; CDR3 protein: CASSPIGSGIHFGYTF
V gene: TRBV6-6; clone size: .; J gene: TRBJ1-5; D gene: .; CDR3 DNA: TGTGCCAGCACCGCCCTGGGCGCGGGTCAGCCCCAGCATTTT; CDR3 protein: CASTALGAGQPQHF
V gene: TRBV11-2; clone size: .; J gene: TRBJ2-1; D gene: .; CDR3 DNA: TGTGCCAGCAGCTTCTTTGGGGTGGTGAATGAGCAGTTCTTC; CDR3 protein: CASSFFGVVNEQFF
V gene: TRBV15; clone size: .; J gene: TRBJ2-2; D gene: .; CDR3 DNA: TGTGCCACCACTCCCTTGTCTGTCGCGAACACCGGGGAGCTGTTTTTT; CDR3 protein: CATTPLSVANTGELFF
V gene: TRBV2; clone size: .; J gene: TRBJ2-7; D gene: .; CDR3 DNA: TGTGCCAGCGGGTTAGGGACCTACGAGCAGTACTTC; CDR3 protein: CASGLGTYEQYF
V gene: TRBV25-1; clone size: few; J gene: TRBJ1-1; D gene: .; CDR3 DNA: TGTGCCAGCAGTGAATCGTCCCAGGGTGCAACTGAAGCTTTCTTT; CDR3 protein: CASSESSQGATEAFF
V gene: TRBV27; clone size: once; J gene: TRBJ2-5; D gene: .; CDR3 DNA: TGTGCCAGCAGAGCCGGGACATATTCCCTCGAGACCCAGTACTTC; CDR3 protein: CASRAGTYSLETQYF
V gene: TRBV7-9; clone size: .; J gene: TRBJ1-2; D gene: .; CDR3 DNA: TGTGCCAGCAGCTTAGCCGGAGGGATGGATTATGGCTACACCTTC; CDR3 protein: CASSLAGGMDYGYTF
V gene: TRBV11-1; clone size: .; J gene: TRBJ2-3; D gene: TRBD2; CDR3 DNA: TGTGCCAGCAGCTTGGGGGGGAGAGTAAAGCACACAGATACGCAGTATTTT; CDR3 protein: CASSLGGRVKHTDTQYF
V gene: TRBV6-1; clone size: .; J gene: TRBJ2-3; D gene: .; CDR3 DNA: TGTGCCAGCAGTCTGGGGGGACTCCGGGATACGCAGTATTTT; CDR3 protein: CASSLGGLRDTQYF
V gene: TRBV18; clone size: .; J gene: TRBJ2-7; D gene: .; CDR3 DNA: TGTGCCAGCTCAACCGGGACACCTCAGGGGGGCTACGAGCAGTACTTC; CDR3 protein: CASSTGTPQGGYEQYF
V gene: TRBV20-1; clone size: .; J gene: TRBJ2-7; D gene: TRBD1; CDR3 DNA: TGCAGTGCTGAAAGCGACAGGGGCGGTAGCTCCTACGAGCAGTACTTC; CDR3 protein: CSAESDRGGSSYEQYF
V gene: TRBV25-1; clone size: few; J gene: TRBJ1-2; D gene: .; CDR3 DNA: TGTGCCAGCAGGGTCCCGGAGGCGGACTTATCTAACTATGGCTACACCTTC; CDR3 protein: CASRVPEADLSNYGYTF
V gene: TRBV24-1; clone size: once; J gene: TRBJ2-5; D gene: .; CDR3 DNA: TGTGCCACCAGGGAACCCGCAGGGGTTGAGACCCAGTACTTC; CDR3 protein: CATREPAGVETQYF
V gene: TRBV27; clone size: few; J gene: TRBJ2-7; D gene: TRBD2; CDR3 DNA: TGTGCCAGCAGTTTAAGTACCGGGTCCGCTAGCGGGGCTTACGAGCAGTACTTC; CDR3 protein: CASSLSTGSASGAYEQYF
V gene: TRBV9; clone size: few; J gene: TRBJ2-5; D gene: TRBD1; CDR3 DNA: TGTGCCAGCAGTGTGACAGGGGGCATTAAAAATGAGCAGTACTTC; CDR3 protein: CASSVTGGIKNEQYF
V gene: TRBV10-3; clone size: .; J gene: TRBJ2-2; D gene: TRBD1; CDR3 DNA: TGTGCCATCAGTGAGCTGGACAGGGCCGGGAACACCGGGGAGCTGTTTTTT; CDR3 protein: CAISELDRAGNTGELFF
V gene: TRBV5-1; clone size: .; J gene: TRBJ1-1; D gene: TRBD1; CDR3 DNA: TGCGCCAGCAGCCCCGGGCAGGGGGCGGCGGTCACTGAAGCTTTCTTT; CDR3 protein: CASSPGQGAAVTEAFF
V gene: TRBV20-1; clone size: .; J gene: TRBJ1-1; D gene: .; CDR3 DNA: TGCAGTGCCCTCGGGGGAGGGGGGTTGAACACTGAAGCTTTCTTT; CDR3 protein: CSALGGGGLNTEAFF
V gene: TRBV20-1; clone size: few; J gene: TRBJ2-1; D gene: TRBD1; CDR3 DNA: TGCAGTGCTAGGGGGGGACAGGGCAATGAGCAGTTCTTC; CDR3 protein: CSARGGQGNEQFF
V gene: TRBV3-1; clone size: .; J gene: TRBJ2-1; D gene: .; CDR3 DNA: TGTGCCAGCAGCCACATTTCGATGGTTAGCTACAATGAGCAGTTCTTC; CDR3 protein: CASSHISMVSYNEQFF
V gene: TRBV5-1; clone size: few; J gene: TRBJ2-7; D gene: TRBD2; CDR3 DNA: TGCGCCAGCAGATTAGGGACTAGCGGCTCCTACGAGCAGTACTTC; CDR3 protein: CASRLGTSGSYEQYF
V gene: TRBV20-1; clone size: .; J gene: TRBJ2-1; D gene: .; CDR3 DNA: TGCAGTGCTAGAGTCAGCTCCTACAATGAGCTGTTCTTC; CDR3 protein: CSARVSSYNELFF
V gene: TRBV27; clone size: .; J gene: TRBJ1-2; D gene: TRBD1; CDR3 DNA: TGTGCCAGCAGTTTAGAGGGGACAGGGGGACCTTATGGCTACACCTTC; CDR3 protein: CASSLEGTGGPYGYTF
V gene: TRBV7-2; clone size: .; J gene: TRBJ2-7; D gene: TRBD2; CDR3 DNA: TGTGCCTGCGGGACTAGCGGGAGTGGTTCAATATACGAGCAGTACTTC; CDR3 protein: CACGTSGSGSIYEQYF